This T cell receptor (beta chain) appears in the sequencing data of a study of T cell responses to AZD1222 COVID-19 vaccine. The study's findings and limits: White British people made up most donors, females outnumbered males, and clonal diversity was possibly underestimated.

The repertoire was sequenced with immunoSEQ multiplex PCR; TCRdb's copy has only in-frame clones and lacks some. Among fewer than 120,000 clones listed, approximately 90% were seen once. As to this clone: What it recognizes is unknown.

This CDR3 contains 15 residues. Germline-derived CDR1 and CDR2 are SGHRS and YFSETQ. Trimming shortened V by 2 bases and J by 2 bases, and 12 bases separated the two germline ends. Sequenced here: peripheral blood, sampled 28 days after the second AZD1222 dose. The V call is TRBV5-1, the J call TRBJ2-3; a possible D gene is TRBD1 (6 bases). The receptor was isolated from an adult who received the AZD1222 COVID-19 vaccine. This CDR3 reads CASSFFEGVTDTQYF. The DNA of the CDR3 is TGCGCCAGCAGCTTTTTCGAGGGGGTCACAGATACGCAGTATTTT.